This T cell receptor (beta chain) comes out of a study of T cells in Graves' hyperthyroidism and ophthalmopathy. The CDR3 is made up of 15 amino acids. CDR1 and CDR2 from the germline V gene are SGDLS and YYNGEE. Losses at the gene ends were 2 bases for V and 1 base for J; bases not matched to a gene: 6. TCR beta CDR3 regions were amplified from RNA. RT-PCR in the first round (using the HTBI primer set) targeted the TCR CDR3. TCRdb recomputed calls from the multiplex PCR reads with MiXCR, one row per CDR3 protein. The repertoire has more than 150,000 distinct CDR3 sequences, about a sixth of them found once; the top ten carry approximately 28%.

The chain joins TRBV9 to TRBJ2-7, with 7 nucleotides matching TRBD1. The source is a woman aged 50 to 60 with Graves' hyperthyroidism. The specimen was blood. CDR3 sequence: CASSVTGTASYEQYF. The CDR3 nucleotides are TGTGCCAGCAGCGTTACCGGGACAGCTTCCTACGAGCAGTACTTC.